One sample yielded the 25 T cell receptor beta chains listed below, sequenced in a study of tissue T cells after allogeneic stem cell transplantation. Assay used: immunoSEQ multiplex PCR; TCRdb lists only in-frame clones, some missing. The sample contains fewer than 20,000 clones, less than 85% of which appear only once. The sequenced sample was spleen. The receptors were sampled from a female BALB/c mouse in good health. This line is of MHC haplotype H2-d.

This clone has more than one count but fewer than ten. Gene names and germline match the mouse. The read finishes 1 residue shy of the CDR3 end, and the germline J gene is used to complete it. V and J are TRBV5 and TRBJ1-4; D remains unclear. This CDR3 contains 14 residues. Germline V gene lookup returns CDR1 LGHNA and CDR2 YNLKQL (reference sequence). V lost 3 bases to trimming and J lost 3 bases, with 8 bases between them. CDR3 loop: CASSQGRANERLFF. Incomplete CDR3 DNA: TGTGCCAGCAGCCAGGGGAGGGCCAACGAAAGATTATTT.

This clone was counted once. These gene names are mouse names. The sequenced part of the CDR3 DNA is TGTGCCAGCAGCCAAGGGACAGGGGAGGGCTTGTAC. As protein: CASSQGTGEGLY. The CDR3 reads in full as CASSQGTGEGLYF. The V call is TRBV5, the J call TRBJ2-4; 9 positions match TRBD1. With the read ending 1 residue before the CDR3 end, the germline J gene is used to fill in that end. Looked up from germline, CDR1 is LGHNA and CDR2 is YNLKQL (reference sequence). This CDR3 is 13 amino acids long. The V gene end was trimmed by 1 base and the J gene end by 11 bases; junction bases not matched to a gene: 4.

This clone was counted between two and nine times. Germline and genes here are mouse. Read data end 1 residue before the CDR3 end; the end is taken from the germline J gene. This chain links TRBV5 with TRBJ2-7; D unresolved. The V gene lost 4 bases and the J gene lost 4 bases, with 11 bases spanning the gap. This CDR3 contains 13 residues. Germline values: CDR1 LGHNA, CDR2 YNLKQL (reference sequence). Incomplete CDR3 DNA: TGTGCCAGCAGCCCCCTCTCCCTTTATGAACAGTAC. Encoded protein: CASSPLSLYEQY. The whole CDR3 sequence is CASSPLSLYEQYF.

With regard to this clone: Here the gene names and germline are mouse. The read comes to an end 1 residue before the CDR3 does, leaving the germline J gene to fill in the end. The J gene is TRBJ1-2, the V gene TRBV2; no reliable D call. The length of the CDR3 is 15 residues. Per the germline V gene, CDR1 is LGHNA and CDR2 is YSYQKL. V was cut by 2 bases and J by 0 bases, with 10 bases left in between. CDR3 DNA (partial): TGTGCCAGCAGCCAAACCGACAATGCAAACTCCGACTACACC. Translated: CASSQTDNANSDYT. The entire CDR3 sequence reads CASSQTDNANSDYTF.

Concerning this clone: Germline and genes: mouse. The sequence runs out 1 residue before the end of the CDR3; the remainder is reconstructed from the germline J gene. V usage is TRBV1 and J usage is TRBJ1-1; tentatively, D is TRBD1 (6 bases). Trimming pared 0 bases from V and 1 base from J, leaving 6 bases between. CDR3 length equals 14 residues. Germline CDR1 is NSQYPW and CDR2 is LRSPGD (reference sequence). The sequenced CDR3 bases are TGCACCTGCAGTGCAGAGACAGGGAACACAGAAGTCTTC. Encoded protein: CTCSAETGNTEVF. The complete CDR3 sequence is CTCSAETGNTEVFF.

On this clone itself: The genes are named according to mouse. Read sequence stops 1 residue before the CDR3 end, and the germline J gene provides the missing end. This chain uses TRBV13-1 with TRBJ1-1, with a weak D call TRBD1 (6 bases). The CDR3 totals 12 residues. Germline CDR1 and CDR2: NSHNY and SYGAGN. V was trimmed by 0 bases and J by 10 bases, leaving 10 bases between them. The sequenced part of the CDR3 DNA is TGTGCCAGCAGTGATGCGGGGGGGCGAGTCTTC. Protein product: CASSDAGGRVF. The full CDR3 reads CASSDAGGRVFF.

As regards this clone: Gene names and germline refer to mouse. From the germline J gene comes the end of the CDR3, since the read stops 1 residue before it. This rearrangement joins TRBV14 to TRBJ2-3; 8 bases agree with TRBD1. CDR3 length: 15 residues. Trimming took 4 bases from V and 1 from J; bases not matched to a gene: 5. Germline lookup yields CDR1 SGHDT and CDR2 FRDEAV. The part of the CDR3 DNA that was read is TGTGCCAGCAGTCCAGGACAGGGAGGTGCAGAAACGCTGTAT. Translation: CASSPGQGGAETLY. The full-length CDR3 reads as CASSPGQGGAETLYF.

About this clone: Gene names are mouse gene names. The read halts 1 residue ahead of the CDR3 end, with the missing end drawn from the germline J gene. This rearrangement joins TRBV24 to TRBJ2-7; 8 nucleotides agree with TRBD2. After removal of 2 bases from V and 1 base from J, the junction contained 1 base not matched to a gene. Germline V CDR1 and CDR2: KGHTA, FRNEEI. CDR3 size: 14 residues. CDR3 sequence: CASSLGGASYEQYF. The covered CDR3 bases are TGTGCCAGCAGTCTGGGGGGGGCGTCCTATGAACAGTAC.

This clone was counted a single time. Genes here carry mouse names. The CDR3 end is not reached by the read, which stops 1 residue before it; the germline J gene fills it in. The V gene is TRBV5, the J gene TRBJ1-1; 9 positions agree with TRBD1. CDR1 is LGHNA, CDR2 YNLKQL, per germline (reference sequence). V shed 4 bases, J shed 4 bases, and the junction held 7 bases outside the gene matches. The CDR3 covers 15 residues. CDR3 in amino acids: CASSPPGQGTTEVFF. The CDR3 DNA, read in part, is TGTGCCAGCAGCCCTCCGGGACAGGGAACCACAGAAGTCTTC.

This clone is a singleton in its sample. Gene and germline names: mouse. This CDR3 reads CASSLREYEQYF. The sequenced part of the CDR3 DNA is TGTGCTAGCAGTTTAAGAGAGTATGAACAGTAC. The chain joins TRBV29 to TRBJ2-7; D not resolved. The read comes to an end 1 residue before the CDR3 does, leaving the germline J gene to fill in the end. This CDR3 comprises 12 residues. V dropped 2 bases and J dropped 4 bases, with 6 bases sitting between them. Per germline, CDR1 MSHET and CDR2 SYDVDS.

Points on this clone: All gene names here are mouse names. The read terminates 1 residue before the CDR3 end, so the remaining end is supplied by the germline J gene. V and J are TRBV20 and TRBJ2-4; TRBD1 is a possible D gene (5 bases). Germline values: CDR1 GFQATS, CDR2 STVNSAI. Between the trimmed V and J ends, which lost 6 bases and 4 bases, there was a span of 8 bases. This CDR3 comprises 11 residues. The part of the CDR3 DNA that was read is TGTGGTGCCCCGACAGAAAACACCTTGTAC. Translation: CGAPTENTLY. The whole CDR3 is CGAPTENTLYF.

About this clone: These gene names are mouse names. The DNA read from the CDR3 is TGTGCCAGCGGTGATGAAGGGCAGAGTTACAACCAGGCTCCGCTT. Encoded protein: CASGDEGQSYNQAPL. The CDR3 reads in full as CASGDEGQSYNQAPLF. The chain uses TRBV13-2 and TRBJ1-5, with D unclear. Read sequence stops 1 residue before the CDR3 end, and the germline J gene provides the missing end. This CDR3 has 16 amino acids. V was pared by 0 bases and J by 2 bases, with 12 bases between. CDR1 NNHNN and CDR2 SYGAGS come from the germline V gene (reference sequence).

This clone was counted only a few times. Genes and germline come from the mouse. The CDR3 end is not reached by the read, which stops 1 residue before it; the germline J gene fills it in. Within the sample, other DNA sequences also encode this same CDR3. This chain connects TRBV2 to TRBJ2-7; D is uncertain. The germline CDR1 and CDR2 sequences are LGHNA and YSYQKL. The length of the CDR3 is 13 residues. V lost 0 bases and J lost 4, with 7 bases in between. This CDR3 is CASSQERGYEQYF. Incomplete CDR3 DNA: TGTGCCAGCAGCCAAGAAAGAGGATATGAACAGTAC.

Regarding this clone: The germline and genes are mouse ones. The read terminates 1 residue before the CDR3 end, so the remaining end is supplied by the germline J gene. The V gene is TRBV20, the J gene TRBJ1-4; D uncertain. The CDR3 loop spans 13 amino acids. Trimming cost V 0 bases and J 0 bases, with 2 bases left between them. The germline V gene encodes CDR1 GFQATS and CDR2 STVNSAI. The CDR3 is CGARDLSNERLFF. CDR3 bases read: TGTGGTGCTAGGGATCTTTCCAACGAAAGATTATTT.

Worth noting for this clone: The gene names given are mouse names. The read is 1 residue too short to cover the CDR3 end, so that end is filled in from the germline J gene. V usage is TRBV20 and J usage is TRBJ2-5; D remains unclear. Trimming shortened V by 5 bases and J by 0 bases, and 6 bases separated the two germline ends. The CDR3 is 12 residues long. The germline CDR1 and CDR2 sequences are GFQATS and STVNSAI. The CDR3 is CGARHNQDTQYF. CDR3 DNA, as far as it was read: TGTGGTGCTCGACACAACCAAGACACCCAGTAC. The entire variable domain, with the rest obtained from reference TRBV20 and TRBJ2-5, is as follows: GALVYQYPRRTICKSGTSMRMECQAVGFQATSVAWYRQSPQKTFELIALSTVNSAIKYEQNFTQEKFPISHPNLSFSSMTVLNAYLEDRGLYLCGARHNQDTQYFGPGTRLLVL.

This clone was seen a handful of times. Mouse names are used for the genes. CDR3 sequence reads: CASSQAQTLSYEQYF. CDR3 bases read: TGTGCCAGCAGCCAAGCCCAAACCCTCTCCTATGAACAGTAC. The V and J genes are TRBV5 and TRBJ2-7; no reliable D call. The read is 1 residue too short to cover the CDR3 end, so that end is filled in from the germline J gene. Germline-derived CDR1 and CDR2 are LGHNA and YNLKQL (reference sequence). Trimming left V 1 base short and J 0 bases short, with 10 bases between. The CDR3 runs 15 residues.

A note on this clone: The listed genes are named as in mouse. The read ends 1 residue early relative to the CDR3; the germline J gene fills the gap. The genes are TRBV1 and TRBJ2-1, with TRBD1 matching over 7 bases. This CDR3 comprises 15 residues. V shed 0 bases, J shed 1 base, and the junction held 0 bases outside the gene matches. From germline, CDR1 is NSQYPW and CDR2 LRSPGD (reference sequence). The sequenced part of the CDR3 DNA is TGCACCTGCAGTGCAGAGACAGGGAACTATGCTGAGCAGTTC. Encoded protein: CTCSAETGNYAEQF. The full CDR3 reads CTCSAETGNYAEQFF. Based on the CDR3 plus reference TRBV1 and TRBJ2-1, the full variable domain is VTLLEQNPRWRLVPRGQAVNLRCILKNSQYPWMSWYQQDLQKQLQWLFTLRSPGDKEVKSLPGADYLATRVTDTELRLQVANMSQGRTLYCTCSAETGNYAEQFFGPGTRLTVL.

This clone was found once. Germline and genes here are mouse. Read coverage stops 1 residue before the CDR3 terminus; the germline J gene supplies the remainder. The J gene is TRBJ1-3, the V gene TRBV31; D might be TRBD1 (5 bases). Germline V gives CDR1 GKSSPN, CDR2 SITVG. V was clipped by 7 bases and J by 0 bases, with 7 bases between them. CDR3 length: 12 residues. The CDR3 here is CASDNSGNTLYF. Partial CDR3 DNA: TGTGCCTCGGACAATTCTGGAAATACGCTCTAT.

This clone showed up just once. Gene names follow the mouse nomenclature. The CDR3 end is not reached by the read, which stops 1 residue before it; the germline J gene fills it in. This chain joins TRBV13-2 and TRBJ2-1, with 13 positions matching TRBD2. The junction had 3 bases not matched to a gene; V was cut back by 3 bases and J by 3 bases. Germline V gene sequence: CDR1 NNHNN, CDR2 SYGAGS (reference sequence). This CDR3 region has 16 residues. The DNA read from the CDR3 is TGTGCCAGCGGTGGAGGACTGGGGGGGCTCTATGCTGAGCAGTTC. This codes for CASGGGLGGLYAEQF. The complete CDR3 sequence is CASGGGLGGLYAEQFF.

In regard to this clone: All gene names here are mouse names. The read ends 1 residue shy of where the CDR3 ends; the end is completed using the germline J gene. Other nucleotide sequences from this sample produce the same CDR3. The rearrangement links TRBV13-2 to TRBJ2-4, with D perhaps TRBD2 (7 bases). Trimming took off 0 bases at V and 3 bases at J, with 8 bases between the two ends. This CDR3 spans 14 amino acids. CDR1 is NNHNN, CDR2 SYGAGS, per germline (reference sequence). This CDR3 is CASGDGGAQNTLYF. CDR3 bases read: TGTGCCAGCGGTGATGGGGGGGCCCAAAACACCTTGTAC.

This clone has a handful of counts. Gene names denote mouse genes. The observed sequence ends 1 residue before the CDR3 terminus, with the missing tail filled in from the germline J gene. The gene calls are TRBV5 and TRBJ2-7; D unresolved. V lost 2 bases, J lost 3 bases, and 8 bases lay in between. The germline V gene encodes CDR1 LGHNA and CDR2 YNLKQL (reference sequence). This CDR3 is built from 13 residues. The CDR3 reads CASSQRANYEQYF. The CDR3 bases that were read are TGTGCCAGCAGCCAACGGGCCAACTATGAACAGTAC.

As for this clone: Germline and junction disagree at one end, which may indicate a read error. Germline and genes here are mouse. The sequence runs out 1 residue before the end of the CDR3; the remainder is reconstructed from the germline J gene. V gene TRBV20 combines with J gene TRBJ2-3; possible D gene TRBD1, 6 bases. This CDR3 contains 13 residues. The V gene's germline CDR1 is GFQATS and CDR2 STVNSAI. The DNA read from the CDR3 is TGTGGTGCTTGGGACAATAGTGCAGAAACGCTGTAT. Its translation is CGAWDNSAETLY. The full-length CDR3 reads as CGAWDNSAETLYF.

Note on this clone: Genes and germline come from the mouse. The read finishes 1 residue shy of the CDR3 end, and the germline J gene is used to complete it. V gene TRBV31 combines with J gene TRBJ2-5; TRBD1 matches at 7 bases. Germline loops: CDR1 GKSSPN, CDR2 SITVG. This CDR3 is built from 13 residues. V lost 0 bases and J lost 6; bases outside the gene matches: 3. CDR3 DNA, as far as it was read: TGTGCCTGGAGTCTAGCGACAGGGGACACCCAGTAC. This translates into CAWSLATGDTQY. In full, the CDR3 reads CAWSLATGDTQYF.

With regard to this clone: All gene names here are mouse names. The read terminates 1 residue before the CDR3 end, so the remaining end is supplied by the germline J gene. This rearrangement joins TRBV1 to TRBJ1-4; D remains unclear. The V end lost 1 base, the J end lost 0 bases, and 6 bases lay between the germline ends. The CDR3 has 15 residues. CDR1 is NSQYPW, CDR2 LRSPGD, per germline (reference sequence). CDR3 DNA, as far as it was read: TGCACCTGCAGTGCAGGGTCAATTTCCAACGAAAGATTATTT. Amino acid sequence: CTCSAGSISNERLF. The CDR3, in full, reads CTCSAGSISNERLFF.

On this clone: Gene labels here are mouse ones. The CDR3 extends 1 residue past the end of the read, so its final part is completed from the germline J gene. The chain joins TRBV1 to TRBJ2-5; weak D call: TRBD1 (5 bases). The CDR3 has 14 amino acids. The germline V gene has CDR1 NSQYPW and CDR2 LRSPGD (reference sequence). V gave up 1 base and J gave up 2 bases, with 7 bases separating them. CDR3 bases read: TGCACCTGCAGTGCAGCCAGGGTCCAAGACACCCAGTAC. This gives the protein CTCSAARVQDTQY. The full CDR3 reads CTCSAARVQDTQYF. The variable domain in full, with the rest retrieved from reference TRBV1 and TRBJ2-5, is VTLLEQNPRWRLVPRGQAVNLRCILKNSQYPWMSWYQQDLQKQLQWLFTLRSPGDKEVKSLPGADYLATRVTDTELRLQVANMSQGRTLYCTCSAARVQDTQYFGPGTRLLVL.